The present TCR beta chain was sequenced within a study of cytomegalovirus exposure and HLA in healthy donors. The primer mix had 60 Vbeta and 13 Jbeta primers. Assay used: immunoSEQ multiplex PCR; TCRdb lists only in-frame clones, some missing. The sample includes 90,000 to 150,000 clones, 76% of them seen just once. In the case of this clone: What it binds is unknown.

General study points: Upon later analysis, TCR association rates were observed to vary by HLA locus, being highest for DRB1 and lowest for HLA-C. Overall, around 160 TCR beta chains were annotated as cytomegalovirus-associated. It was shown in a later analysis that HLA-associated TCR beta chains were more clonally expanded than other, equally common chains. Previous analysis showed most TCR beta V segments were productive about 87% or about 30% of the time.

CDR1 and CDR2 (germline): SGHRS, YFSETQ. The CDR3 has 13 amino acids. The V gene lost 7 bases and the J gene lost 5 bases, with 16 bases spanning the gap. The TCR was taken from a middle-aged man in good health and CMV-seropositive. What was sequenced was PBMCs. The gene calls are TRBV5-1 and TRBJ2-7, with a possible D match to TRBD1 (6 bases). This chain's CDR3 is CASSRDTVDEQYF. Written as DNA, the CDR3 is TGCGCCAGCTCCCGGGACACCGTGGACGAGCAGTACTTC.